A selection of T cell receptor beta chains follows, all from one sample in a study of T-cell memory formation after mild COVID-19. TCRdb passed the 5' RACE reads through MiXCR, listing each CDR3 protein once. The profile covers around 530,000 distinct CDR3 sequences, with roughly 21% appearing a single time and under 8.5% taken by the ten largest. Sequences were obtained from PBMCs or a T cell subset sorted from them (not recorded which). Every receptor here comes from an adult woman who had mild COVID-19 (a few samples of this study predate the infection). Cell type and time point are not known. Each CDR3 is given with its conserved first and last residue. Each record gives: CDR3 length, clone size, D gene, J gene, V gene, CDR3 protein, CDR3 DNA. D genes are given only for firm matches. The size of a clone is reported for some rows only, either as once, few or many, or as a class for expanded clones.

len: 13; abundance: few; d_gene: TRBD1; j_gene: TRBJ2-1; v_gene: TRBV29-1; CDR3aa: CSASGQGYNEQFF; CDR3nt: TGCAGCGCGTCCGGACAGGGGTACAATGAGCAGTTCTTC
len: 13; abundance: .; d_gene: .; j_gene: TRBJ2-1; v_gene: TRBV29-1; CDR3aa: CSVGGGITEEQFF; CDR3nt: TGCAGCGTTGGGGGAGGAATTACGGAGGAGCAGTTCTTC
len: 18; abundance: .; d_gene: TRBD2; j_gene: TRBJ2-1; v_gene: TRBV11-3; CDR3aa: CASSHQIGRGYSYNEQFF; CDR3nt: TGTGCCAGCAGCCATCAGATCGGGCGGGGGTACTCCTACAATGAGCAGTTCTTC
len: 19; abundance: .; d_gene: TRBD2; j_gene: TRBJ2-3; v_gene: TRBV11-2; CDR3aa: CASRTGLAGVRSGTDTQYF; CDR3nt: TGTGCCAGCAGGACGGGACTAGCGGGAGTCCGCTCTGGCACAGATACGCAGTATTTT
len: 17; abundance: .; d_gene: TRBD2; j_gene: TRBJ2-3; v_gene: TRBV9; CDR3aa: CASSPTGQRGFTDTQYF; CDR3nt: TGTGCCAGCAGCCCAACCGGGCAGCGGGGGTTCACAGATACGCAGTATTTT
len: 14; abundance: .; d_gene: TRBD1; j_gene: TRBJ2-1; v_gene: TRBV20-1; CDR3aa: CSAIRGQGAVEQFF; CDR3nt: TGCAGTGCAATAAGGGGGCAGGGGGCCGTCGAGCAGTTCTTC
len: 15; abundance: few; d_gene: .; j_gene: TRBJ2-1; v_gene: TRBV5-1; CDR3aa: CASSVPRDSHNEQFF; CDR3nt: TGCGCCAGCAGCGTCCCTCGGGATTCGCACAATGAGCAGTTCTTC
len: 12; abundance: few; d_gene: .; j_gene: TRBJ2-2; v_gene: TRBV3-1; CDR3aa: CASSRSGGELFF; CDR3nt: TGTGCCAGCAGCCGCTCGGGCGGGGAGCTGTTTTTT
len: 16; abundance: .; d_gene: .; j_gene: TRBJ2-2; v_gene: TRBV24-1; CDR3aa: CATSDLPGMGTGELFF; CDR3nt: TGTGCCACCAGTGATTTACCGGGGATGGGGACCGGGGAGCTGTTTTTT
len: 16; abundance: .; d_gene: .; j_gene: TRBJ1-5; v_gene: TRBV15; CDR3aa: CATSSALRADNQPQHF; CDR3nt: TGTGCCACCAGCTCCGCACTCCGGGCCGACAATCAGCCCCAGCATTTT
len: 14; abundance: .; d_gene: TRBD1; j_gene: TRBJ1-1; v_gene: TRBV12-3/TRBV12-4; CDR3aa: CASRTGGSNTEAFF; CDR3nt: TGTGCCAGCAGGACAGGGGGGTCGAACACTGAAGCTTTCTTT
len: 20; abundance: few; d_gene: TRBD2; j_gene: TRBJ2-3; v_gene: TRBV5-1; CDR3aa: CASSMELGTSGFSSTDTQYF; CDR3nt: TGCGCCAGCAGCATGGAACTTGGGACTAGCGGATTTTCTAGCACAGATACGCAGTATTTT
len: 17; abundance: .; d_gene: .; j_gene: TRBJ2-3; v_gene: TRBV12-3/TRBV12-4; CDR3aa: CASSLPPLAPSTDTQYF; CDR3nt: TGTGCCAGCAGCCTACCCCCCCTAGCGCCAAGCACAGATACGCAGTATTTT
len: 13; abundance: .; d_gene: .; j_gene: TRBJ2-1; v_gene: TRBV5-1; CDR3aa: CASSLAVSVEQFF; CDR3nt: TGCGCCAGCAGCTTGGCCGTTAGCGTAGAGCAGTTCTTC
len: 18; abundance: .; d_gene: TRBD1; j_gene: TRBJ1-5; v_gene: TRBV6-2/TRBV6-3; CDR3aa: CASTPSRGRGLFGQPQHF; CDR3nt: TGTGCCAGCACCCCATCCCGTGGCAGGGGGCTATTCGGTCAGCCCCAGCATTTT
len: 16; abundance: few; d_gene: .; j_gene: TRBJ2-5; v_gene: TRBV6-9; CDR3aa: CASSTTDTSNQETQYF; CDR3nt: TGTGCCAGCAGCACAACTGATACTAGTAACCAAGAGACCCAGTACTTC